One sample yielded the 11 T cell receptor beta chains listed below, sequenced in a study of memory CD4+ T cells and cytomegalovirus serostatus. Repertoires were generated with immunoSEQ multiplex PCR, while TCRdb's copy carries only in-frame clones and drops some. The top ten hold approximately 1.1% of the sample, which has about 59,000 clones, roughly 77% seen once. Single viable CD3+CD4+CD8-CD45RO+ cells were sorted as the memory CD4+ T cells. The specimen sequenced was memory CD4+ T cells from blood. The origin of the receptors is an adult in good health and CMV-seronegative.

The CDR3 protein is CASSQDRALDSRLEKLFF. In DNA, the CDR3 is TGCGCCAGCAGCCAAGATAGAGCTTTGGACAGTAGGTTAGAAAAACTGTTTTTT. The chain combines TRBV4-1 with TRBJ1-4, with a tentative D call TRBD1 (6 bases). The V and J ends lost 0 bases and 8 bases respectively, with 22 bases between them. Germline-derived CDR1 and CDR2 are MGHRA and YSYEKL. This CDR3 comprises 18 residues.

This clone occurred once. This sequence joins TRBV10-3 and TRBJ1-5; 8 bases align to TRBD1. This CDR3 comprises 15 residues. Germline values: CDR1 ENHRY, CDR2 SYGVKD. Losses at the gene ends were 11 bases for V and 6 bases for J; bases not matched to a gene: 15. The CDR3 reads CAVDGQGGPGQPQHF. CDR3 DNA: TGTGCCGTAGACGGACAGGGAGGGCCGGGTCAGCCCCAGCATTTT.

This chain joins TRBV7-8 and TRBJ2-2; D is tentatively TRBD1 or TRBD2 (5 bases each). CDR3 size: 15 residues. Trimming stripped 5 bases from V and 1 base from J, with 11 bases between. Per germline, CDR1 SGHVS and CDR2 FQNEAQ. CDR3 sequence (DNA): TGTGCCAGCAGCCCCGGGACCCTGAACACCGGGGAGCTGTTTTTT. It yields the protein CASSPGTLNTGELFF.

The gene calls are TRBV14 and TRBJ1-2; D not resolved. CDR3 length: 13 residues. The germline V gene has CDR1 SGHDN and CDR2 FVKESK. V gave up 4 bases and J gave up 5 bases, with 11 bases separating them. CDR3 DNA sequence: TGTGCCAGCAGCCCCCTAAAGGGTTATGGCTACACCTTC. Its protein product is CASSPLKGYGYTF.

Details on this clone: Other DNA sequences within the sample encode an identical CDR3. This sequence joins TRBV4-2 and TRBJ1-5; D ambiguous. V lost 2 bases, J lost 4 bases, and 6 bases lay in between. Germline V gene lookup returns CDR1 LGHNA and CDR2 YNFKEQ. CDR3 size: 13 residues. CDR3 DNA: TGTGCCAGCAGCCAATCTACGAATCAGCCCCAGCATTTT. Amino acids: CASSQSTNQPQHF.

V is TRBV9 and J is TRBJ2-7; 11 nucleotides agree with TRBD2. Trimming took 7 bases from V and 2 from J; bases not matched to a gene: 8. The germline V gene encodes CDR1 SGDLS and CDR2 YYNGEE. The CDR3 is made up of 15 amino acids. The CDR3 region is CASSGASGRTYEQYF. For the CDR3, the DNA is TGTGCCAGCTCCGGGGCTAGCGGGAGGACCTACGAGCAGTACTTC.

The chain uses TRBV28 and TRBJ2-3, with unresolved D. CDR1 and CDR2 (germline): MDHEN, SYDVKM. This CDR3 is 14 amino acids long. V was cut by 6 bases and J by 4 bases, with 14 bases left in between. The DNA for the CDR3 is TGTGCCAGCAGCCGCCCCGCGGAGCCAGATACGCAGTATTTT. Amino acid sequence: CASSRPAEPDTQYF.

The CDR3 region is CSAGARGAYEQYF. CDR3 DNA sequence: TGCAGCGCTGGAGCCCGGGGGGCCTACGAGCAGTACTTC. The chain combines TRBV29-1 with TRBJ2-7, with 7 bases identical to TRBD2. The CDR3 is 13 amino acids. The germline V gene has CDR1 SQVTM and CDR2 ANQGSEA. V trimming: 7 bases; J trimming: 2 bases; junction bases outside the gene matches: 8.

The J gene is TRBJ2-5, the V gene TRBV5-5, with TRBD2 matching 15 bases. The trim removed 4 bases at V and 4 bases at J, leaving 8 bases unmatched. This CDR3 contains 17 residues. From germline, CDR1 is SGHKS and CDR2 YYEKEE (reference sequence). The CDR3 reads CASSGGLAGGRGETQYF. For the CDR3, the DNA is TGTGCCAGCAGCGGGGGACTAGCGGGAGGCAGGGGAGAGACCCAGTACTTC.

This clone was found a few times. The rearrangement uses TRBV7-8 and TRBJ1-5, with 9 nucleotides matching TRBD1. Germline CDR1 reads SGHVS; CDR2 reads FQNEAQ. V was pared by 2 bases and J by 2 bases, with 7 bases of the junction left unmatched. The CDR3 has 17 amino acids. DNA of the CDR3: TGTGCCAGCAGCTTAATGGGACAGGGAAGCGGCAATCAGCCCCAGCATTTT. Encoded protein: CASSLMGQGSGNQPQHF.

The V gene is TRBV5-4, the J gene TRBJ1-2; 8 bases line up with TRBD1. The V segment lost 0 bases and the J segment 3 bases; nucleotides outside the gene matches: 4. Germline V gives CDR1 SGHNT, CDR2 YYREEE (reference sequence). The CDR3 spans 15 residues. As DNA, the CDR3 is TGTGCCAGCAGCTTGGGCAGGGGGCATGACTATGGCTACACCTTC. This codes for CASSLGRGHDYGYTF.